This entry is about one TCR beta chain. Its matching antigen is unknown. This sample is drawn from a study of T cells after yellow fever vaccination. Template-switching 5'RACE yielded the TCR cDNA; a universal primer site and UMIs were added in the process. From the 5' RACE reads, TCRdb called clonotypes with MiXCR, one entry per CDR3 protein. The table has 300,000 to 400,000 distinct CDR3 sequences, 7% to 10% seen once. General study findings and limits: Most clones from primary vaccination resurfaced after the booster (about 95% CD4, about 91% CD8). Abundant clonotypes from the bulk population could contaminate FACS-sorted repertoires.

This CDR3 spans 12 amino acids. V was trimmed by 7 bases and J by 7 bases, leaving 10 bases between them. CDR1 is ENHRY and CDR2 is SYGVKD in the germline V gene. The TCR comes from a man between 18 and 29 years old who received the YFV17D yellow fever vaccine. The chain combines TRBV10-3 with TRBJ1-4, with D maybe TRBD1 (6 bases). Sequences were derived from PBMCs, sampled around 45 days after the first yellow fever vaccination. The CDR3 bases are TGTGCCATCAAAGGGGGTACTGAAAAACTGTTTTTT. Residues: CAIKGGTEKLFF.